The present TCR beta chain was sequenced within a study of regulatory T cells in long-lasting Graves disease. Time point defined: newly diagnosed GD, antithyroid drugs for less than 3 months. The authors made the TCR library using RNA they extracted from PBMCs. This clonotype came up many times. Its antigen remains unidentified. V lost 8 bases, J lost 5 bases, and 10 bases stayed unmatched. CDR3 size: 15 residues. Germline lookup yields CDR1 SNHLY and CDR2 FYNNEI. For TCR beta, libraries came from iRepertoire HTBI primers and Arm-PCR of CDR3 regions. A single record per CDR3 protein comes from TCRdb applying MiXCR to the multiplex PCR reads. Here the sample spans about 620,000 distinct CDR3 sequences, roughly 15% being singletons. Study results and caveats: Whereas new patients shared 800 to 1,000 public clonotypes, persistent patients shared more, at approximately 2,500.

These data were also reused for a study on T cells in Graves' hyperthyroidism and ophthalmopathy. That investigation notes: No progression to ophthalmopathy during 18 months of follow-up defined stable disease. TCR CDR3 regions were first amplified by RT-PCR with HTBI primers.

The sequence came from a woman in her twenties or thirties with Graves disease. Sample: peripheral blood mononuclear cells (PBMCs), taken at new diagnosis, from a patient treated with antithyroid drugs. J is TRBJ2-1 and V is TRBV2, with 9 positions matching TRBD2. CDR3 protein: CASVPPGLADNEQFF. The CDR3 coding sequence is TGTGCCAGCGTACCCCCGGGACTAGCTGACAATGAGCAGTTCTTC.